This T cell receptor beta chain was recovered during a study of blood T cell repertoires in COVID-19. The wider study: Donors in the United States, Italy and Spain gave samples during acute or convalescent COVID-19. Nucleic acid was either cDNA or gDNA, and it came from T cells, B-cell-depleted T cells, or PBMCs.

This CDR3 is built from 14 residues. Germline CDR1 reads SNHLY; CDR2 reads FYNNEI. V dropped 7 bases and J dropped 2; count of bases not matched to a gene: 6. In the original analysis: Reference gene primer amplification gave nucleated cell count estimates. Repertoires were generated with immunoSEQ multiplex PCR, while TCRdb's copy carries only in-frame clones and drops some. Clonal size and the V and J genes are those of that table, whereas D and trimming came from the DNA. The sample holds some 190,000 clones; 80% to 90% are singletons and the top ten take roughly 5.3%. The rearrangement uses TRBV2 and TRBJ2-3, with 7 bases aligning to TRBD2. The sequence derives from a woman between 70 and 85 years old with active or convalescent COVID-19. The specimen sequenced was peripheral blood. The CDR3 nucleotides read TGTGCCAGCAATGGGGGAGGGCCCACAGATACGCAGTATTTT. Translation gives CASNGGGPTDTQYF.